This T cell receptor (beta chain) came from a study of blood T cells in healthy people across ages. Study summary: Using template switching, researchers captured about one barcoded beta molecule for each two T cells. Findings and caveats of the study: Roughly linear declines in TCR beta diversity per million T cells occurred with age.

Through a sample-barcoded 5' primer and a J-beta primer mix, a second PCR was run for roughly 6 to 11 cycles. MiXCR, applied by TCRdb to the 5' RACE reads, yields one record per CDR3 protein. The repertoire consists of 1 million or so distinct CDR3 sequences, with around 27% occurring once and the leading ten covering approximately 0.7%. Isolation yielded PBMCs, at least 7 million per sample, in every case. Germline lookup yields CDR1 PRHDT and CDR2 FYEKMQ (reference sequence). Trimming removed 5 bases from V and 0 bases from J, with 17 bases in between. This CDR3 region has 18 residues. Regarding this clonotype: The target antigen is unknown.

Another study also made use of these data, one on T cells of mothers and their children. That paper notes: According to the study, all extracted RNA entered cDNA synthesis at roughly 1.5 ug per 15 ul.

The chain employs TRBV13 and TRBJ2-6, with D unresolved. Sequenced input: blood. This TCR derives from a girl aged 2-9 years in good health. The CDR3 DNA is TGTGCCAGCAGCCTAGTCTCGGGCCGTACCTCTGGGGCCAACGTCCTGACTTTC. This encodes CASSLVSGRTSGANVLTF.